The rows below give T cell receptor beta chains drawn from one sample of a study of cytomegalovirus exposure and HLA in healthy donors. Clones were sequenced by immunoSEQ multiplex PCR, and TCRdb holds only the in-frame ones, with some missing. The repertoire holds fewer than 110,000 clones, with roughly 82% as singletons. Source material: PBMCs. The receptors were gathered from a man over 45 in good health and CMV-seronegative. The CDR3 runs from the conserved cysteine through the conserved F or W. The D gene is left open where the match is weak. Clone size is stated in some rows and not others, as once, few, many or a class when expanded.

j_call,d_call,clone_size,v_call,cdr3_nt,cdr3_aa
TRBJ2-3,-,-,TRBV6-5,TGTGCCAGCAGTTACTCGGCGGGGGCGGGCACAGATACGCAGTATTTT,CASSYSAGAGTDTQYF
TRBJ2-5,-,few,TRBV5-1,TGCGCCAGCAGCTTGGAAAGACAGGTCCAAGAGACCCAGTACTTC,CASSLERQVQETQYF
TRBJ2-2,-,-,TRBV7-2,TGTGCCAGCAGCTTAAGCAACACCGGGGAGCTGTTTTTT,CASSLSNTGELFF
TRBJ2-5,-,once,TRBV7-9,TGTGCCAGCAGCTTATCCAAACAAGAGACCCAGTACTTC,CASSLSKQETQYF
TRBJ1-2,-,-,TRBV19,TGTGCCAGTAGTATGGGGGGGACGAACTATGGCTACACCTTC,CASSMGGTNYGYTF
TRBJ2-7,-,-,TRBV27,TGTGCCAGCAGTCTACGACAGACCGATACCTACGAGCAGTACTTC,CASSLRQTDTYEQYF
TRBJ2-1,TRBD2,-,TRBV28,TGTGCCAGCAGGACCAAGCGGGGGGGGTTCCACGACAATGAGCAGTTCTTC,CASRTKRGGFHDNEQFF
TRBJ2-5,TRBD1,-,TRBV7-9,TGTTCCAGCAGCTCCCGGGACAGACGAGCAGCGGTGGAGACCCAGTACTTC,CSSSSRDRRAAVETQYF
TRBJ2-3,TRBD2,few,TRBV6-5,TGTGCCAGCAGTTACTCCGTGACTAGCGGGGGGGCAACGCAGTATTTT,CASSYSVTSGGATQYF
TRBJ2-2,-,once,TRBV4-3,TGCGCCAGCAGCCAAGTGGGGAGGACCGGGGAGCTGTTTTTT,CASSQVGRTGELFF
TRBJ2-3,TRBD2,-,TRBV10-2,TGCGCCAGCAGTAGGAGCGGGGGGGCAGATACGCAGTATTTT,CASSRSGGADTQYF
TRBJ2-1,TRBD1,once,TRBV6-6,TGTGCCAGCAGTTACTCGAGGACAGGGGTGTTCTTC,CASSYSRTGVFF
TRBJ2-3,-,-,TRBV7-9,TGTGCCAGCAGCTTAAAAAATTTACTATCTAGCACAGATACGCAGTATTTT,CASSLKNLLSSTDTQYF
TRBJ1-5,-,-,TRBV19,TGTGCCAGTACTCAGGGCGTTCAAAGAACTCTTCAGCCCCAGCATTTT,CASTQGVQRTLQPQHF
TRBJ2-3,-,-,TRBV23-1,TGCGCCAGCAGTCAATCGGGACAAAGGGTGGACCGATGCACAGATACGCAGTATTTT,CASSQSGQRVDRCTDTQYF
TRBJ2-1,-,-,TRBV12-2,TGTGCAAGTCGCTTAAACCTACGGACGGGAGCCGCCTATGAGCAGTTCTTC,CASRLNLRTGAAYEQFF
TRBJ2-1,-,few,TRBV5-1,TGCGCCAGCAGCTTGGTAGGGGTCAATGAGCAGTTCTTC,CASSLVGVNEQFF
TRBJ1-1,-,-,TRBV9,TGTGCCAGCAGCCCTAGACCGGACAGCGGTGAAGCTTTCTTT,CASSPRPDSGEAFF
TRBJ1-3,-,-,TRBV19,TGTGCCAGTAGTGTATCGGGACAACTAAACACCATATATTTT,CASSVSGQLNTIYF
TRBJ2-1,-,few,TRBV5-1,TGCGCCAGCAGCCAAGGGAGGGGGGCGGATGAGCAGTTCTTC,CASSQGRGADEQFF
TRBJ1-1,-,-,TRBV19,TGTGCCAGTAGTTTGACACCGAACACTGAAGCTTTCTTT,CASSLTPNTEAFF
TRBJ2-5,TRBD1,-,TRBV27,TGTGCCAGCAGTTTAAGAGGAGAGGTGGGACAGACCCAATACTTC,CASSLRGEVGQTQYF
TRBJ1-1,-,-,TRBV7-3,TGTGCCAGCAGCTCACAGCAGAACACTGAAGCTTTCTTT,CASSSQQNTEAFF
TRBJ1-2,TRBD1,-,TRBV5-1,TGCGCCAGCAGCCCGGACAGGGAGACAGGTAGTGGCTACACCTTC,CASSPDRETGSGYTF
TRBJ2-1,TRBD2,-,TRBV7-2,TGTGCCAGCAGCCGGGCGGGAGGTCACAATGAGCAGTTCTTC,CASSRAGGHNEQFF
TRBJ1-3,-,-,TRBV19,TGTGCCAGTAAGCGTGACTCTGGAAACACCATATATTTT,CASKRDSGNTIYF
TRBJ2-1,TRBD1,-,TRBV9,TGTGCCAGCACACCAGGGGGCGCAAGGAATGAGCAGTTCTTC,CASTPGGARNEQFF
TRBJ1-2,TRBD1,once,TRBV19,TGTGCCAGTAGCACGGACAGGAGCTACTATGGCTACACCTTC,CASSTDRSYYGYTF
TRBJ2-5,TRBD2,-,TRBV11-1,TGTGCCAGCAGCGATGGACTAGCGGGGTCCTCTGGGGTTATAGAGACCCAGTACTTC,CASSDGLAGSSGVIETQYF
TRBJ2-5,-,-,TRBV5-1,TGCGCCAGCAGCCTGGCTGGGCAGGAAGGGACCCAGTACTTC,CASSLAGQEGTQYF
TRBJ1-2,-,-,TRBV28,TGTGCGTCCAAAGGGGGGGCGGAAGACTATGGCTACACCTTC,CASKGGAEDYGYTF
TRBJ1-3,-,-,TRBV5-1,TGCGCCAGCAGCTTCAATTTGGGGCGCTCTGGAAACACCATATATTTT,CASSFNLGRSGNTIYF
TRBJ2-5,-,-,TRBV14,TGTGCCAGCAGCCCCCTTACAGGGACCCGTGAGACCCAGTACTTC,CASSPLTGTRETQYF
TRBJ1-5,-,once,TRBV28,TGTGCCAGTTTGGGAGTGACTCAGCCCCAGCATTTT,CASLGVTQPQHF
TRBJ2-7,TRBD1,-,TRBV27,TGTGCCAGCAGGCCCCCGGGACAGGGGGGCTCCTACGAGCAGTACTTC,CASRPPGQGGSYEQYF
TRBJ2-1,-,-,TRBV4-3,TGCGCCAGCAGCCAAGACGTGGGGGGGGCAAAGCAGTTCTTC,CASSQDVGGAKQFF
TRBJ2-3,TRBD1,-,TRBV7-7,TGTGCTAGCAGCTTAAGGGGGCAAGATACGCAGTATTTT,CASSLRGQDTQYF
TRBJ2-5,TRBD2,-,TRBV4-1,TGCGCCAGCAGCCTTAGCGGGGAAGTCATTGAGACCCAGTACTTC,CASSLSGEVIETQYF
TRBJ2-5,TRBD1,-,TRBV7-2,TGTGCCAGCAGTCGGGGGGGGACAGGGGTCCAAGAGACCCAGTACTTC,CASSRGGTGVQETQYF
TRBJ2-3,TRBD2,-,TRBV5-4,TGTGCCAGCAGCCCTAGCGGTCCTAGCACAGATACGCAGTATTTT,CASSPSGPSTDTQYF
TRBJ2-7,TRBD2,-,TRBV19,TGTGCCAGTAGTATAGTGGCTAGCGGGCGTTACGAGCAGTACTTC,CASSIVASGRYEQYF
TRBJ2-7,-,-,TRBV11-2,TGTGCCAGCAGCTTCCCGGTTAGCTCCTACGAGCAGTACTTC,CASSFPVSSYEQYF
TRBJ2-5,-,-,TRBV9,TGTGCCAGCAGCGGGGAGGATCTCAAGACCCAGTACTTC,CASSGEDLKTQYF
TRBJ1-1,-,-,TRBV27,TGTGCCAGCAGTTTAGGAGGAGGTCTCAAGAGAGCTGAAGCTTTCTTT,CASSLGGGLKRAEAFF
TRBJ1-4,TRBD1,once,TRBV5-4,TGTGCCAGCAGCTGGAGACAGGGCTCTGATGAAAAACTGTTTTTT,CASSWRQGSDEKLFF
TRBJ1-2,TRBD1,once,TRBV19,TGTGCCAGTAGCCCTCCGGGACAGGGGAACTATGGCTACACCTTC,CASSPPGQGNYGYTF
TRBJ2-7,-,-,TRBV5-1,TGCGCCAGCAGCTTGGGGACAGCAGATTACGAGCAGTACTTC,CASSLGTADYEQYF
TRBJ1-2,TRBD1,-,TRBV28,TGTGCCAGCAGGACAGGGAGTTATGGCTACACCTTC,CASRTGSYGYTF
TRBJ2-6,-,-,TRBV21-1,TGTGCCAGCAGCAAGTCGCACAGGGAATCACCCCCTGGGGCCAACGTCCTGACTTTC,CASSKSHRESPPGANVLTF
TRBJ2-7,-,-,TRBV2,TGTGCCAGCAAGGGAGACGACTACGAGCAGTACTTC,CASKGDDYEQYF
TRBJ1-5,-,few,TRBV7-9,TGTGCCAGCAGCCCCGCCGGTCAGCCCCAGCATTTT,CASSPAGQPQHF
TRBJ1-1,-,few,TRBV7-2,TGTGCCAGCAGCTTACTAAGGGAGGAAAAAGCTTTCTTT,CASSLLREEKAFF
TRBJ2-7,-,-,TRBV11-2,TGTGCGAGCGAAGGTCACGGGGGAAACTCCTACGAGCAGTACTTC,CASEGHGGNSYEQYF
TRBJ2-1,-,-,TRBV28,TGTGCCAGCAGTTCGGGACTGCCGCTCGTGCAGTTCTTC,CASSSGLPLVQFF
TRBJ2-7,-,-,TRBV2,TGTGCCAGCAGGGCGGATTCCCCGCGGCAGTACTTC,CASRADSPRQYF